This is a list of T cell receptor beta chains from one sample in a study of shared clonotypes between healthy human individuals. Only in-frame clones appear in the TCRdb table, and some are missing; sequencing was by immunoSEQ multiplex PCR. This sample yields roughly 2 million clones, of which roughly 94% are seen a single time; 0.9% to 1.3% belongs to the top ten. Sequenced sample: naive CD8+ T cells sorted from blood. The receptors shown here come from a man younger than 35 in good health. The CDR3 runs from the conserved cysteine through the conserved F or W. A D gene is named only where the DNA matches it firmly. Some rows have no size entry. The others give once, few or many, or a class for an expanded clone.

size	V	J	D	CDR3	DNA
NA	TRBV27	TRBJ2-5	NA	CASSLGGGETQYF	TGTGCCAGCAGTTTGGGAGGGGGCGAGACCCAGTACTTC
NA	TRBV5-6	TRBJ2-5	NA	CASSLGGLQETQYF	TGTGCCAGCAGCTTGGGGGGGTTGCAAGAGACCCAGTACTTC
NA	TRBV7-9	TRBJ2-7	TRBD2	CASSPDGLAESSYEQYF	TGTGCCAGCAGTCCAGACGGGCTAGCGGAGAGCTCCTACGAGCAGTACTTC
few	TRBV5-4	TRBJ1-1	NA	CASSLDRYPEAFF	TGTGCCAGCAGCTTGGACAGGTACCCTGAAGCTTTCTTT
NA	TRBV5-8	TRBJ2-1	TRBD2	CASSSEGTSGYNEQFF	TGTGCCAGCAGCTCAGAAGGGACTAGCGGCTACAATGAGCAGTTCTTC
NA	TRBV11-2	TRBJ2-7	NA	CASSLVGEQYF	TGTGCCAGCAGCTTAGTTGGCGAGCAGTACTTC
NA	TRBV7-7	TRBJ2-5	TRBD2	CASSLAPTSTETQYF	TGTGCTAGCAGCTTAGCCCCGACTAGCACCGAGACCCAGTACTTC
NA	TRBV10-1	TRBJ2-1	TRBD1	CASSESPRGQGYNEQFF	TGCGCCAGCAGTGAGTCACCTAGGGGACAGGGCTACAATGAGCAGTTCTTC
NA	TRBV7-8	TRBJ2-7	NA	CASSLGSGYEQYF	TGTGCCAGCAGCTTAGGTTCGGGCTACGAGCAGTACTTC
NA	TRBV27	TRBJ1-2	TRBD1	CATGTGGVYGYTF	TGTGCCACCGGGACAGGGGGGGTCTATGGCTACACCTTC
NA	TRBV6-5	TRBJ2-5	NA	CASTPGSGETQYF	TGTGCCAGCACCCCGGGGTCCGGTGAGACCCAGTACTTC
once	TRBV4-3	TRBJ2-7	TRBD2	CASSQGAGAESYEQYF	TGCGCCAGCAGCCAAGGGGCGGGAGCTGAATCCTACGAGCAGTACTTC
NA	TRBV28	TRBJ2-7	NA	CASSFSGEAGYEQYF	TGTGCCAGCAGTTTCTCGGGGGAGGCGGGCTACGAGCAGTACTTC
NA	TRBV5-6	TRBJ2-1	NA	CASSLARRDGNEQFF	TGTGCCAGCAGCTTGGCCAGACGAGATGGGAATGAGCAGTTCTTC
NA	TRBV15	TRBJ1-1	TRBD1	CATASTGRGPEAFF	TGTGCCACCGCCTCGACAGGGAGGGGCCCTGAAGCTTTCTTT
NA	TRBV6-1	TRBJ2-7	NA	CASRDMGYEQYF	TGTGCCAGCAGGGACATGGGCTACGAGCAGTACTTC
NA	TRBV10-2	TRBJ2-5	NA	CASSDPGSQETQYF	TGCGCCAGCAGTGACCCAGGGTCCCAAGAGACCCAGTACTTC
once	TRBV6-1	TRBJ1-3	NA	CASPTGNTIYF	TGTGCCTCCCCAACCGGAAACACCATATATTTT
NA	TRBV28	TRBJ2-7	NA	CASSRVRGRTYEQYF	TGTGCCAGCAGTCGAGTACGGGGGCGTACATACGAGCAGTACTTC
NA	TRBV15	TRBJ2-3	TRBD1	CATSRGTGGVTDTQYF	TGTGCCACCAGCAGGGGGACAGGGGGAGTCACAGATACGCAGTATTTT
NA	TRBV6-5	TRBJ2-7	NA	CASSYNSGGEQYF	TGTGCCAGCAGTTACAATTCCGGGGGCGAGCAGTACTTC
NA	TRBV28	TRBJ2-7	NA	CASSLRDWEYEQYF	TGTGCCAGCAGTTTACGGGACTGGGAATACGAGCAGTACTTC
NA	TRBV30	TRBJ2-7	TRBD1	CAWTPMGTGWDEQYF	TGTGCCTGGACTCCAATGGGGACAGGGTGGGACGAGCAGTACTTC
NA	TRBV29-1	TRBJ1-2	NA	CSMEAAGFYGYTF	TGCAGTATGGAAGCGGCAGGGTTCTATGGCTACACCTTC
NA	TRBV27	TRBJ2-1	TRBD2	CASSIVAGGETDEQFF	TGTGCCAGCAGTATCGTAGCGGGGGGCGAGACGGATGAGCAGTTCTTC
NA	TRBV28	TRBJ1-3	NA	CASSLGGPGNTIYF	TGTGCCAGCAGTTTGGGGGGGCCCGGAAACACCATATATTTT
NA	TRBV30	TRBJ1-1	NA	CAWSVPGAEAFF	TGTGCCTGGAGTGTACCAGGGGCTGAAGCTTTCTTT
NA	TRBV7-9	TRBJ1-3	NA	CASRGVSSGNTIYF	TGTGCCAGCAGAGGTGTGAGCTCTGGAAACACCATATATTTT
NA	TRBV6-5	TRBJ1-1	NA	CASSYTRWEGITEAFF	TGTGCCAGCAGTTACACGCGTTGGGAGGGGATCACTGAAGCTTTCTTT
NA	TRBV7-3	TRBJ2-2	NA	CASSPDKNTGELFF	TGTGCCAGCAGCCCGGACAAAAACACCGGGGAGCTGTTTTTT
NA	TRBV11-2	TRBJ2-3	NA	CASSPTGDTQYF	TGTGCCAGCAGCCCCACCGGGGATACGCAGTATTTT
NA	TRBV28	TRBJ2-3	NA	CASSPLEGVTDTQYF	TGTGCCAGCAGTCCCTTGGAGGGGGTCACAGATACGCAGTATTTT
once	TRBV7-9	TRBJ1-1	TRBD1	CASSLFPGQIKNTEAFF	TGTGCCAGCAGCCTATTCCCGGGACAGATTAAGAACACTGAAGCTTTCTTT
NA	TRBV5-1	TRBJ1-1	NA	CASSLEGVDTEAFF	TGCGCCAGCAGCTTGGAAGGGGTAGACACTGAAGCTTTCTTT
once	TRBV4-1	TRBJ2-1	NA	CASSLAGSSYNEQFF	TGCGCCAGCAGCCTGGCGGGTAGCTCCTACAATGAGCAGTTCTTC
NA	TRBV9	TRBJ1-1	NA	CASSVYPTPNTEAFF	TGTGCCAGCAGCGTTTACCCAACCCCGAACACTGAAGCTTTCTTT
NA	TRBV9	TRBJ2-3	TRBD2	CASSVEGSGRSIDTQYF	TGTGCCAGCAGCGTAGAGGGTAGCGGGAGATCTATAGATACGCAGTATTTT
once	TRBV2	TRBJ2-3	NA	CASSEVALKGGTDTQYF	TGTGCCAGCAGTGAGGTGGCCCTAAAGGGTGGCACAGATACGCAGTATTTT
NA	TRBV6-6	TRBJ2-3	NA	CASSYVRLVRDTQYF	TGTGCCAGCAGTTACGTGAGACTAGTGAGAGATACGCAGTATTTT
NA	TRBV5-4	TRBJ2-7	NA	CASSPGRAYEQYF	TGTGCCAGCAGCCCCGGGCGGGCCTACGAGCAGTACTTC
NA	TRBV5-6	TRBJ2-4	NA	CASSFGQIAKNIQYF	TGTGCCAGCAGCTTTGGGCAAATAGCCAAAAACATTCAGTACTTC
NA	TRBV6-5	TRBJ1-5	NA	CASSYGSSGPQHF	TGTGCCAGCAGTTACGGCTCCTCCGGGCCCCAGCATTTT
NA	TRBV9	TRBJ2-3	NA	CASSPGGNTDTQYF	TGTGCCAGCAGCCCCGGTGGTAACACAGATACGCAGTATTTT
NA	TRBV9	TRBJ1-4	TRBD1	CASSVEDRGGSYSTNEKLFF	TGTGCCAGCAGCGTAGAGGACAGGGGCGGCTCCTACTCAACTAATGAAAAACTGTTTTTT
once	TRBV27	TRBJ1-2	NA	CASSPTQGYGYTF	TGTGCCAGCAGTCCCACCCAGGGCTATGGCTACACCTTC
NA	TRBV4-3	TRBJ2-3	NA	CASSPWAGEGADTQYF	TGCGCCAGCAGCCCTTGGGCGGGAGAGGGGGCAGATACGCAGTATTTT
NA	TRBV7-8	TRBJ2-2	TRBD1	CASSPDRGWTGELFF	TGTGCCAGCAGCCCAGACAGGGGGTGGACCGGGGAGCTGTTTTTT
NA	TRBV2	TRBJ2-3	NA	CASSEGSGSTDTQYF	TGTGCCAGCAGTGAAGGTTCAGGGAGCACAGATACGCAGTATTTT
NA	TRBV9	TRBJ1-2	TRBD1	CASSVSGQGAGGYTF	TGTGCCAGCAGCGTATCAGGACAGGGGGCAGGAGGCTACACCTTC
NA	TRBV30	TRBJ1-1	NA	CAWSVGASEAFF	TGTGCCTGGAGTGTTGGGGCGAGTGAAGCTTTCTTT
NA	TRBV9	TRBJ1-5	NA	CASSVGGHSNQPQHF	TGTGCCAGCAGCGTAGGGGGTCATAGCAATCAGCCCCAGCATTTT
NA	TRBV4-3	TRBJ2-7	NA	CASSQDWTTYEQCF	TGCGCCAGCAGCCAAGATTGGACTACCTACGAGCAGTGCTTC